This TCR beta chain was sequenced for a study of technical replicates of blood from several donors. The CDR3 has 15 residues. CDR1 is SGDLS, CDR2 YYNGEE, per germline. V was trimmed by 0 bases and J by 4 bases, leaving 11 bases between them. Profiled with immunoSEQ multiplex PCR; TCRdb holds only in-frame clones, not every one. The table shows about 93,000 clones, with approximately 95% occurring only once. The receptor comes from a human donor in good health. Sequencing was done on a sample of T cells isolated from PBMCs. The genes are TRBV9 and TRBJ1-3; D is unclear. CDR3 sequence reads: CASSVAYGRGNTIYF. The CDR3 DNA reads TGTGCCAGCAGCGTAGCGTATGGGAGGGGAAACACCATATATTTT.